This T cell receptor beta chain was recorded in a study of T cell responses to AZD1222 COVID-19 vaccine. Overall study findings and caveats: The number of AZD1222 recipients seropositive at baseline was only 6 or 7.

For this clone: Its antigen is unidentified.

This CDR3 contains 15 residues. The germline V gene encodes CDR1 MGHRA and CDR2 YSYEKL. V shed 6 bases and J 3 bases; nucleotides not matched to a gene: 7. Assay used: immunoSEQ multiplex PCR; TCRdb lists only in-frame clones, some missing. The sample carries about 83,000 clones, more than 80% recorded once. The receptor was derived from an adult in good health. The V gene is TRBV4-1, the J gene TRBJ1-4; 7 nucleotides match TRBD1. This material consisted of peripheral blood, taken on day 0 of AZD1222 vaccination. The CDR3 loop reads CASRGTGEANEKLFF. The CDR3 DNA reads TGCGCCAGCAGGGGTACAGGGGAGGCTAATGAAAAACTGTTTTTT.